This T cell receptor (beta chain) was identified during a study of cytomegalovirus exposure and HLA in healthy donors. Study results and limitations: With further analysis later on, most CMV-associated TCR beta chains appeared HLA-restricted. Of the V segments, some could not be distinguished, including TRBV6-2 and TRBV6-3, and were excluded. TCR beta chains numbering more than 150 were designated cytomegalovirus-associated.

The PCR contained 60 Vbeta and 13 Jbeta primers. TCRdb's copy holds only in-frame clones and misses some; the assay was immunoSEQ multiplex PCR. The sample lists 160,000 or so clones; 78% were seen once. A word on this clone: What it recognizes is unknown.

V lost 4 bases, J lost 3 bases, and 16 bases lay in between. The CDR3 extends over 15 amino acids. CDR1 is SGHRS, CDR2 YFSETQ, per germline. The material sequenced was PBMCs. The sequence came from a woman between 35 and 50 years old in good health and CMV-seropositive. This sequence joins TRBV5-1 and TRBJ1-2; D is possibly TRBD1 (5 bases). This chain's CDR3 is CASSGGGGEDYGYTF. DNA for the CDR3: TGCGCCAGCAGCGGCGGGGGGGGAGAGGACTATGGCTACACCTTC. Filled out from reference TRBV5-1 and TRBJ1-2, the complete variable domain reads KAGVTQTPRYLIKTRGQQVTLSCSPISGHRSVSWYQQTPGQGLQFLFEYFSETQRNKGNFPGRFSGRQFSNSRSEMNVSTLELGDSALYLCASSGGGGEDYGYTFGSGTRLTVV.